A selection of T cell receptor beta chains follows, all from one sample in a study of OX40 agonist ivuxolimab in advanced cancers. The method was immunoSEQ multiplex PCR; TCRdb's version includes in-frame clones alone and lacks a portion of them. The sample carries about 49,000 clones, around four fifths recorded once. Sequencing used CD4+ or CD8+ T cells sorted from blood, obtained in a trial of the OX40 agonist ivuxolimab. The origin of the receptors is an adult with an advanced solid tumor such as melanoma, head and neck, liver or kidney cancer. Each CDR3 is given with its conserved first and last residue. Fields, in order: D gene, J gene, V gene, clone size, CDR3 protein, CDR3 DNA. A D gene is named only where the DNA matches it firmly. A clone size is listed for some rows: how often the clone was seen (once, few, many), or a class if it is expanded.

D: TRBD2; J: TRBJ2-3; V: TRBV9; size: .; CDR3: CASRREAIDTQYF; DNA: TGTGCCAGCAGGCGGGAGGCGATAGATACGCAGTATTTT
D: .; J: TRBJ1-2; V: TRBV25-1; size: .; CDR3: CASNGNYGYTF; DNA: TGTGCCAGCAACGGGAACTATGGCTACACCTTC
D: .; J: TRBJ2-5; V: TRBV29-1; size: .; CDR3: CSVVWSQETQYF; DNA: TGCAGCGTTGTTTGGTCCCAAGAGACCCAGTACTTC
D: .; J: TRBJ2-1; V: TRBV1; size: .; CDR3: CTSSQKTFSYHEQFF; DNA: TGCACCAGCAGCCAGAAAACCTTTTCATACCATGAGCAGTTCTTC
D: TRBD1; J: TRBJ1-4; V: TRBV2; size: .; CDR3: CASSVRTGGFNEKLFF; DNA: TGTGCCAGCAGTGTTAGGACAGGGGGCTTTAATGAAAAACTGTTTTTT
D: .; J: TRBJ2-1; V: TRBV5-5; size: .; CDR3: CASSLPTYNEQFF; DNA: TGTGCCAGCAGCTTGCCGACCTACAATGAGCAGTTCTTC
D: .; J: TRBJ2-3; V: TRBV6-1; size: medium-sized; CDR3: CASSESTAGSQYF; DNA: TGTGCCAGCAGTGAATCAACGGCGGGGTCGCAGTATTTT
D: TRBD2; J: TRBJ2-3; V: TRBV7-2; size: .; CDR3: CASSYRGGRTHRSDTQYF; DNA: TGTGCCAGCAGCTATCGGGGGGGAAGGACACACAGGTCAGATACGCAGTATTTT
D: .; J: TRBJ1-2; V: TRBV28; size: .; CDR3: CASVRGGSGNYGYTF; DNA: TGTGCCAGCGTGAGGGGCGGGAGTGGTAACTATGGCTACACCTTC
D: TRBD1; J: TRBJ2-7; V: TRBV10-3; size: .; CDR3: CAISIPGQAISEQYF; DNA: TGTGCCATCAGCATACCGGGACAGGCCATAAGCGAGCAGTACTTC
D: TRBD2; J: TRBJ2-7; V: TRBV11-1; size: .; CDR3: CASSLLWTSDEQYF; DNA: TGTGCCAGCAGCTTACTTTGGACTAGCGACGAGCAGTACTTC
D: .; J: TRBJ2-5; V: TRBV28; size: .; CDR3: CASSSLAPSRETQYF; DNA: TGTGCCAGCAGTTCGCTAGCCCCGTCAAGGGAGACCCAGTACTTC
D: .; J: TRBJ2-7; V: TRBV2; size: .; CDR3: CASSDTLGGPGAYVEQYF; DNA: TGTGCCAGCAGTGACACTCTAGGCGGCCCTGGAGCCTACGTGGAGCAGTACTTC
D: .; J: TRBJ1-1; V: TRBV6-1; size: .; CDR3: CAGTGPGDTEAFF; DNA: TGTGCCGGAACCGGGCCGGGGGACACTGAAGCTTTCTTT
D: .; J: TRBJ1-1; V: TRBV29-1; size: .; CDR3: CSVDSWDTEAFF; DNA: TGCAGCGTTGACTCGTGGGACACTGAAGCTTTCTTT
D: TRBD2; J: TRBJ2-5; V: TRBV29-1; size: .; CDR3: CSVEGTSGSGLKTQYF; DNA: TGCAGCGTTGAAGGGACTAGCGGGAGTGGCTTGAAGACCCAGTACTTC
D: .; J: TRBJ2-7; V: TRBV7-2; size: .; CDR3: CASSLASGAHEQYF; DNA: TGTGCCAGCAGCTTAGCTAGCGGAGCCCACGAGCAGTACTTC
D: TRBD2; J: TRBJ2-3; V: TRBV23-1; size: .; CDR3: CASSQSSIGLAGCTDTQYF; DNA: TGCGCCAGCAGTCAATCTTCAATAGGACTAGCGGGATGCACAGATACGCAGTATTTT
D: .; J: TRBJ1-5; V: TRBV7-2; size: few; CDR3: CASSLQGYEPQHF; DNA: TGTGCCAGCAGCTTACAAGGGTATGAGCCCCAGCATTTT
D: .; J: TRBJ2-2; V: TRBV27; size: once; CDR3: CASSLYDTGELFF; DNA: TGTGCCAGCAGTTTATACGACACCGGGGAGCTGTTTTTT
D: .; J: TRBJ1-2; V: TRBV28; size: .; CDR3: CASTGGLPMGDGYTF; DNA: TGTGCCAGCACCGGCGGACTGCCTATGGGGGATGGCTACACCTTC
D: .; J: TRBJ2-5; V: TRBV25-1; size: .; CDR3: CASSEYPGEETQYF; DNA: TGTGCCAGCAGTGAATATCCAGGGGAAGAGACCCAGTACTTC
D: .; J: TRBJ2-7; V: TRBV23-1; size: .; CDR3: CASSQSGTANYEQYF; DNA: TGCGCCAGCAGTCAATCTGGGACGGCGAACTACGAGCAGTACTTC
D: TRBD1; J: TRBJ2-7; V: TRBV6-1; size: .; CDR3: CASGRDRGSREQYF; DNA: TGTGCCAGCGGACGGGACAGGGGGAGTCGCGAGCAGTACTTC
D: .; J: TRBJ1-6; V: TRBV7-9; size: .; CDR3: CASSLDRPYNSPLHF; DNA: TGTGCCAGCAGCTTAGACAGGCCCTATAATTCACCCCTCCACTTT
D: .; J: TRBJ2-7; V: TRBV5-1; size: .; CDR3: CASSLDTLYEQYF; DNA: TGCGCCAGCAGCTTGGACACCCTCTACGAGCAGTACTTC
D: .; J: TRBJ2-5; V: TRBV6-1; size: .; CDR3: CASSDRQDQETQYF; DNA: TGTGCCAGCAGTGATCGTCAGGACCAAGAGACCCAGTACTTC
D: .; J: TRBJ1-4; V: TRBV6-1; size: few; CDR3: CASSEAGPGEKLFF; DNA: TGTGCCAGCAGTGAAGCGGGGCCCGGCGAAAAACTGTTTTTT
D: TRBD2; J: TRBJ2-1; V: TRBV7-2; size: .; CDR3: CASSLAGTSSYNEQFF; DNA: TGTGCCAGCAGCTTAGCAGGGACTAGCTCCTACAATGAGCAGTTCTTC
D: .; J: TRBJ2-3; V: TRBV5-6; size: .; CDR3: CASSPGFRTDTQYF; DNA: TGTGCCAGCAGCCCCGGTTTTCGCACAGATACGCAGTATTTT
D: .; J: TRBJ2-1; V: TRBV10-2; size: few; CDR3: CASSEVQAGARSDEQFF; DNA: TGCGCCAGCAGTGAGGTCCAGGCAGGGGCCAGGTCTGATGAGCAGTTCTTC
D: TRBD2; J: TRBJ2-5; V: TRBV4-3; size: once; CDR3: CASSQEPLSGNAETQYF; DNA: TGCGCCAGCAGCCAAGAACCTCTCAGCGGGAACGCAGAGACCCAGTACTTC
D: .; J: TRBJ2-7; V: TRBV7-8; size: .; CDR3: CASSFLGGSYEQYF; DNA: TGTGCCAGCAGCTTCTTAGGGGGCTCCTACGAGCAGTACTTC
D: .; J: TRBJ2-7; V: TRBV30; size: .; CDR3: CAWSVAIYYEQYF; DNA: TGTGCCTGGAGTGTGGCCATCTACTACGAGCAGTACTTC
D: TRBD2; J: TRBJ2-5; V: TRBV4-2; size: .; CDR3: CASSSGEEGGSETQYF; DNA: TGTGCCAGCAGCAGCGGGGAGGAGGGAGGGAGTGAGACCCAGTACTTC
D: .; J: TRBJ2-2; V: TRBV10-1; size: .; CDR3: CASRTRQDGAGELFF; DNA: TGCGCCAGCAGAACGAGACAGGATGGAGCCGGGGAGCTGTTTTTT
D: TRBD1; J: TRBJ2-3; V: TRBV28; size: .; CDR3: CASSLGVRGTDTQYF; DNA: TGTGCCAGCAGTTTAGGGGTCAGGGGGACAGATACGCAGTATTTT
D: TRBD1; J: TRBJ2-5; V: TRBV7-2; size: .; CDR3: CASSPGGLGETQYF; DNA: TGTGCCAGCAGCCCAGGGGGTCTAGGAGAGACCCAGTACTTC
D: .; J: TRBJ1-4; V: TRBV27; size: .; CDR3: CASSLSNHGEKLFF; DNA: TGTGCCAGCAGTTTGTCGAATCATGGTGAAAAACTGTTTTTT
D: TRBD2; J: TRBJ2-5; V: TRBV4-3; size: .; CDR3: CASSQGSGRLETQYF; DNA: TGCGCCAGCAGCCAAGGGAGCGGGAGGCTAGAGACCCAGTACTTC
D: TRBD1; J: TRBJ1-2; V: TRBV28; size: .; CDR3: CASRPSGTATYYGYTF; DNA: TGTGCCAGCAGACCCAGCGGGACAGCGACATACTATGGCTACACCTTC
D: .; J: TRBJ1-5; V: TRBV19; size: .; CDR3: CASSIDLWMVQPQHF; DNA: TGTGCCAGTAGTATAGATCTTTGGATGGTTCAGCCCCAGCATTTT
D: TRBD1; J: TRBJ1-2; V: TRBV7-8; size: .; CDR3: CASSLFPRDSTNYGYTF; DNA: TGTGCCAGCAGCTTATTCCCCCGGGACAGCACTAACTATGGCTACACCTTC